A selection of T cell receptor beta chains follows, all from one sample in a study of shared clonotypes between healthy human individuals. Sequencing used immunoSEQ multiplex PCR; TCRdb keeps in-frame clones, though not all of them. The table lists about 1.5 million clones, roughly 97% of them singletons. Sequenced: naive CD4+ T cells sorted from blood. The receptor set was obtained from a man aged 30-40 years in good health. The CDR3 runs from the conserved cysteine through the conserved F or W. Size is omitted from some rows. Given values are once, few, many or a class for expanded clones.

v_gene	abundance	j_gene	CDR3aa
TRBV5-4	-	TRBJ2-2	CASSPVPGQGLLSTGELFF
TRBV28	-	TRBJ1-5	CASSLWVGRGSNQPQHF
TRBV27	-	TRBJ2-7	CASSFRTSGSGEQYF
TRBV6-1	-	TRBJ1-5	CASREPGNQPQHF
TRBV18	-	TRBJ2-7	CASSPLGTGLGEQYF
TRBV5-6	-	TRBJ2-2	CASSLRARGTGELFF
TRBV20-1	-	TRBJ1-1	CSARGQGEAFF
TRBV5-1	-	TRBJ2-2	CASSWGLDGGELFF
TRBV4-1	-	TRBJ2-1	CASTPNLAESSYNEQFF
TRBV4-2	-	TRBJ2-3	CASSNRGLSDTQYF
TRBV14	-	TRBJ2-2	CASSRKTTGELFF
TRBV5-4	-	TRBJ2-1	CASIPRGRSYNEQFF
TRBV18	-	TRBJ2-5	CASSPRGSYQETQYF
TRBV11-2	-	TRBJ2-7	CASSLALAVFEQYF
TRBV6-1	-	TRBJ2-1	CAGETSVYNEQFF
TRBV18	-	TRBJ2-7	CASSPPGQPYEQYF
TRBV5-1	-	TRBJ1-5	CASSLGTGSNQPQHF
TRBV9	-	TRBJ2-7	CASLGDFSSYEQYF
TRBV7-2	once	TRBJ2-7	CASSFSGLAYEQYF
TRBV7-2	-	TRBJ2-6	CASRPAGYSGANVLTF
TRBV6-4	-	TRBJ2-2	CASSRNGRNTGELFF
TRBV19	-	TRBJ2-1	CASSPSGSKSSYNEQFF
TRBV14	-	TRBJ2-5	CASSPGTAKKTQYF
TRBV18	-	TRBJ2-2	CASSPLTGNTGELFF
TRBV19	-	TRBJ1-2	CASSPGTDNYGYTF
TRBV30	-	TRBJ2-3	CAWGLGLAGAFTDTQYF
TRBV7-6	-	TRBJ2-3	CASSLRSESPRAADTQYF
TRBV6-5	few	TRBJ2-5	CASSWGTEETQYF
TRBV7-2	-	TRBJ2-1	CASSLVVSGMEQFF
TRBV5-1	-	TRBJ2-3	CASTNSGSTDTQYF
TRBV18	-	TRBJ2-7	CASSGGWGHSSYEQYF
TRBV7-3	-	TRBJ2-7	CASSLLGLQTDEQYF
TRBV7-6	-	TRBJ2-3	CASRAISTDTQYF
TRBV28	-	TRBJ2-7	CASSPRDSHEQYF
TRBV27	-	TRBJ2-7	CASRGSGRALYEQYF
TRBV28	-	TRBJ2-5	CASSLTYQETQYF
TRBV19	-	TRBJ1-5	CASSIIRRYSNQPQHF
TRBV9	-	TRBJ2-1	CASSVGGTRSNEQFF
TRBV6-5	once	TRBJ2-7	CASSAINYEQYF
TRBV4-1	-	TRBJ1-1	CASSRLQTGNTEAFF
TRBV28	-	TRBJ2-7	CASRTLAGGTGEQYF
TRBV28	-	TRBJ1-3	CASTEAGAGGNTIYF
TRBV5-4	-	TRBJ2-5	CASSLGGASNQETQYF
TRBV7-2	-	TRBJ2-5	CASSSRSRGGWETQYF
TRBV7-2	-	TRBJ2-3	CASSLTGTGWVSGTDTQYF
TRBV10-1	once	TRBJ2-3	CASSSGTGFTDTQYF
TRBV18	-	TRBJ2-1	CASSPLGAGNNEQFF
TRBV5-5	-	TRBJ2-3	CASSSRSGSTDTQYF
TRBV10-3	-	TRBJ1-2	CAISESPGSLGYTF
TRBV29-1	-	TRBJ1-1	CSARQGAQNTEAFF
TRBV27	-	TRBJ1-5	CASSLGQGAFQNQPQHF
TRBV7-9	-	TRBJ2-3	CASSFLQGSTDTQYF
TRBV7-2	once	TRBJ2-7	CASSYRAATLFYEQYF
TRBV19	-	TRBJ2-5	CASRNQETQYF
TRBV6-1	once	TRBJ1-2	CASSPWNYGYTF
TRBV5-4	-	TRBJ2-5	CASSLSASGFGTQYF
TRBV5-8	-	TRBJ2-7	CASSLRRWEQYF
TRBV6-5	-	TRBJ2-5	CASSRRSETQYF
TRBV7-8	-	TRBJ2-3	CASSSNSGLSTDTQYF
TRBV10-2	-	TRBJ2-7	CASSLSGTSYEQYF